Below, 29 T cell receptor beta chains from the same sample are listed, as sequenced in a study of CD4 T cells in relation to SARS-CoV-2 and coronaviruses. Their antigens are not known. Produced via immunoSEQ multiplex PCR; TCRdb's table is partial and in-frame only. The repertoire includes more than 20,000 clones, over 65% of them detected once, and more than 9.5% sits in the top ten. CD4+ T cells from unexposed donors were obtained before the COVID-19 pandemic (2011-2018). Isolation of CD4+ T cells took place after about eleven days in culture. Sequencing used CD4+ T cells from PBMCs, cultured in vitro. These receptor sequences come from a human donor in good health.

Concerning this clone itself: Germline and junction disagree at one end, which may indicate a read error. V usage is TRBV7-2 and J usage is TRBJ2-3; D is possibly TRBD2 (6 bases). Germline CDR1 SGHTA, CDR2 FQGNSA. This CDR3 spans 15 amino acids. DNA for the CDR3: TGTGCCAGCAGCCTAGCGCTGTGGGGCACAGATACGCAGTATTTT. Translating it yields CASSLALWGTDTQYF.

The genes are TRBV18 and TRBJ2-2; perhaps TRBD1 as D (6 bases). Germline CDR1 and CDR2: KGHSH and LQKENI. The CDR3 sequence is 17 residues long. Deletions cut 4 bases from V and 1 base from J, with 16 bases between. CDR3 nucleotide sequence: TGTGCCAGCTCACGGGATGGGCAGGGGATGAACACCGGGGAGCTGTTTTTT. This sequence encodes CASSRDGQGMNTGELFF.

The chain employs TRBV5-1 and TRBJ2-1; D unresolved. The CDR3 has 14 residues. Deletions cut 2 bases from V and 6 bases from J, with 12 bases between. CDR1 is SGHRS and CDR2 is YFSETQ in the germline V gene. CDR3 nucleotides: TGCGCCAGCAGCTTAGGGTGGCAGAGCAATGAGCAGTTCTTC. It translates to CASSLGWQSNEQFF. The complete variable domain, with remaining parts taken from reference TRBV5-1 and TRBJ2-1, reads KAGVTQTPRYLIKTRGQQVTLSCSPISGHRSVSWYQQTPGQGLQFLFEYFSETQRNKGNFPGRFSGRQFSNSRSEMNVSTLELGDSALYLCASSLGWQSNEQFFGPGTRLTVL.

This clone was recorded a few times. This chain joins TRBV2 and TRBJ1-3, with D possibly TRBD1 on 5 matching bases. The CDR3 runs to 13 residues. Germline-derived CDR1 and CDR2 are SNHLY and FYNNEI. The ends were cut back, 10 bases at V and 3 bases at J, with 13 bases in the middle. CDR3 amino acids: CATPGVYGNTIYF. The CDR3 nucleotides read TGTGCCACCCCGGGGGTATATGGAAACACCATATATTTT.

This clone was seen once. The gene calls are TRBV7-3 and TRBJ2-7; possibly TRBD2 for D (6 bases). The CDR3 spans 17 residues. Between the trimmed V and J ends, which lost 5 bases and 3 bases, there was a span of 23 bases. Germline V gene lookup returns CDR1 SGHTA and CDR2 FQGTGA. The CDR3, as DNA: TGTGCCAGCAGCCTCCTTGGGTTTGTGCGGGGAGGCTACGAGCAGTACTTC. Translating it yields CASSLLGFVRGGYEQYF.

The gene calls are TRBV12-5 and TRBJ2-3; D is perhaps TRBD1 (6 bases). CDR3 length equals 15 residues. Deletions cut 3 bases from V and 2 bases from J, with 12 bases between. Germline CDR1 and CDR2: LGHNT and FRNRAP. The CDR3 reads CASGLNRAITDTQYF. CDR3 DNA: TGTGCTAGTGGTTTAAACAGGGCCATCACAGATACGCAGTATTTT.

The V and J genes are TRBV10-3 and TRBJ2-2, with a tentative D call TRBD2 (6 bases). The germline gives CDR1 ENHRY, CDR2 SYGVKD. The CDR3 has 14 amino acids. The V and J ends lost 7 bases and 4 bases respectively, with 13 bases between them. The CDR3 reads CAIKGFGGTGELFF. The CDR3 DNA reads TGTGCCATCAAGGGCTTCGGGGGCACCGGGGAGCTGTTTTTT.

The rearrangement links TRBV12-3 or TRBV12-4 to TRBJ1-1; 8 nucleotides match TRBD1. This CDR3 comprises 13 residues. Trimming took 8 bases from V and 3 from J; bases not matched to a gene: 5. The CDR3 region is CASLPGGYTEAFF. In DNA form, the CDR3 reads TGTGCCAGCCTGCCAGGGGGCTACACTGAAGCTTTCTTT.

J is TRBJ2-5 and V is TRBV5-8, with 13 bases matching TRBD2. The trim removed 5 bases at V and 3 bases at J, leaving 7 bases unmatched. Germline V gene data show CDR1 as SGHTS and CDR2 as YDEGEE. CDR3 length: 16 amino acids. CDR3 sequence reads: CASSRGLAGVEETQYF. In DNA form, the CDR3 reads TGTGCCAGCAGTAGAGGACTAGCGGGAGTCGAAGAGACCCAGTACTTC.

J is TRBJ2-5 and V is TRBV7-2, with D possibly TRBD2 on 5 matching bases. The ends were cut back, 1 base at V and 7 bases at J, with 10 bases in the middle. CDR1 and CDR2 (germline): SGHTA, FQGNSA. CDR3 length: 13 amino acids. The CDR3 sequence is CASSLGEGRTQYF. The CDR3 DNA is TGTGCCAGCAGCTTAGGGGAAGGGAGGACCCAGTACTTC.

The chain combines TRBV6-5 with TRBJ2-3, with D perhaps matching TRBD1 (6 bases). Trimming cost V 7 bases and J 6 bases, with 20 bases left between them. The length of the CDR3 is 15 residues. CDR1 and CDR2 from the germline V gene are MNHEY and SVGAGI. The chain's CDR3 is CASIPRGRGSDTQYF. CDR3 coding DNA: TGTGCCAGCATCCCCCGGGGCAGGGGATCGGATACGCAGTATTTT.

The V and J genes are TRBV6-6 and TRBJ1-1; 7 nucleotides agree with TRBD1. CDR1 is MNHNY, CDR2 SVGAGI, per germline (reference sequence). Trimming at V came to 9 bases and at J to 3 bases, leaving 7 bases not matched to a gene. The CDR3 is made up of 13 amino acids. The CDR3 sequence: CASFSRGDTEAFF. The DNA for the CDR3 is TGTGCCAGTTTTAGCAGGGGGGACACTGAAGCTTTCTTT.

The rearrangement uses TRBV7-2 and TRBJ1-2; no definite D call. V gave up 0 bases and J gave up 5 bases, with 13 bases separating them. The CDR3 totals 15 residues. Germline V gene lookup returns CDR1 SGHTA and CDR2 FQGNSA. CDR3 in amino acids: CASSLALPPGYGYTF. The CDR3 bases are TGTGCCAGCAGCTTAGCCCTGCCGCCGGGGTATGGCTACACCTTC.

V gene TRBV30 combines with J gene TRBJ2-1, with D possibly TRBD2 on 6 matching bases. The germline gives CDR1 GTSNPN, CDR2 SVGIG (reference sequence). V gave up 1 base and J gave up 0 bases, with 13 bases separating them. The CDR3 runs 16 residues. The CDR3 protein is CAWSDLGLSSYNEQFF. For the CDR3, the DNA is TGTGCCTGGAGTGATTTGGGACTGAGCTCCTACAATGAGCAGTTCTTC.

The chain uses TRBV6-2 or TRBV6-3 and TRBJ2-1, with 11 nucleotides matching TRBD2. The CDR3 is made up of 16 amino acids. Germline V gene sequence: CDR1 MNHEY, CDR2 SVGEGT. V lost 2 bases to trimming and J lost 4 bases; unmatched junction nucleotides: 4. DNA for the CDR3: TGTGCCAGCAGTTACCAGGGACTAGCGGCTTACAATGAGCAGTTCTTC. This encodes CASSYQGLAAYNEQFF.

The gene calls are TRBV3-1 (or the pseudogene TRBV3-2) and TRBJ2-7, with 8 bases lining up with TRBD2. The J segment lost 2 bases and the V segment lost 3 bases, leaving 6 bases of the junction unmatched. The CDR3 is made up of 15 amino acids. In germline, CDR1 is LGHDT, CDR2 YNNKEL (reference sequence). The DNA of the CDR3 is TGTGCCAGCAGCCACGCCCAAGCGGGGGCCTACGAGCAGTACTTC. Translation gives CASSHAQAGAYEQYF.

The chain combines TRBV2 with TRBJ2-2; 7 bases agree with TRBD2. Germline values: CDR1 SNHLY, CDR2 FYNNEI. V trimming: 9 bases; J trimming: 2 bases; junction bases outside the gene matches: 6. This CDR3 contains 14 residues. The CDR3 DNA is TGTGCCAGTAGGGGAGGGAGCAACACCGGGGAGCTGTTTTTT. It encodes CASRGGSNTGELFF.

The rearrangement links TRBV7-8 to TRBJ2-7; weak D call: TRBD2 (6 bases). The V end was cut by 4 bases, the J end by 3 bases, with 19 bases between. CDR3 length equals 16 residues. Germline CDR1 SGHVS, CDR2 FQNEAQ. The CDR3 sequence: CASSSRQRGGLYEQYF. The CDR3 nucleotides are TGTGCCAGCAGCTCAAGACAGAGGGGAGGACTCTACGAGCAGTACTTC.

The genes are TRBV12-5 and TRBJ2-7; 7 bases line up with TRBD2. Germline values: CDR1 LGHNT, CDR2 FRNRAP. Unmatched junction bases numbered 10, after V lost 0 bases and J lost 5 bases. The CDR3 is 16 residues long. CDR3 sequence: CASGLVLGAGFDEQYF. Here the CDR3 DNA reads TGTGCTAGTGGTTTGGTCCTTGGAGCGGGATTCGACGAGCAGTACTTC.

This clone was recorded a few times. The chain couples TRBV5-1 to TRBJ1-1; 8 bases are a match to TRBD1. The CDR3 is 13 amino acids. Trimming removed 4 bases from V and 4 bases from J; junction bases left unmatched: 3. The germline gives CDR1 SGHRS, CDR2 YFSETQ. CDR3 loop: CASSPGQGTEAFF. The CDR3 nucleotides are TGCGCCAGCAGCCCCGGACAGGGCACTGAAGCTTTCTTT.

This clone came up a few times. The chain employs TRBV6-5 and TRBJ2-7; tentatively, D is TRBD1 or TRBD2 (5 bases each). CDR1 is MNHEY and CDR2 is SVGAGI in the germline V gene. This CDR3 spans 15 amino acids. V was clipped by 0 bases and J by 6 bases, with 15 bases between them. The CDR3 reads CASSYSRETVTEQYF. In DNA form, the CDR3 reads TGTGCCAGCAGTTACTCGAGGGAGACAGTTACCGAGCAGTACTTC.

This clone was seen a few times. This CDR3 is CASSQALDEKLFF. DNA of the CDR3: TGTGCCAGCAGCCAAGCCTTGGACGAAAAACTGTTTTTT. The gene calls are TRBV3-1 (or the pseudogene TRBV3-2) and TRBJ1-4; D remains ambiguous. Germline lookup yields CDR1 LGHDT and CDR2 YNNKEL (reference sequence). V shed 1 base and J shed 8 bases, with 8 bases lying between them. This CDR3 is 13 amino acids long.

This sequence joins TRBV7-2 and TRBJ2-1; 8 positions agree with TRBD2. The CDR3 is 15 residues long. J lost 6 bases, V lost 2 bases, and 6 bases had no gene match. Germline V CDR1 and CDR2: SGHTA, FQGNSA. The CDR3 region has the DNA TGTGCCAGCAGCTTAATCGGGGGGGTCGGCAATGAGCAGTTCTTC. It encodes CASSLIGGVGNEQFF.

This chain uses TRBV11-3 with TRBJ1-1; D call uncertain. V gave up 4 bases and J gave up 4 bases, with 10 bases separating them. The CDR3 totals 13 residues. CDR1 SGHNT and CDR2 YENEEA come from the germline V gene. For the CDR3, the DNA is TGTGCCAGCAGCTCTGTTGGGAGCACTGAAGCTTTCTTT. Its protein product is CASSSVGSTEAFF.

In its sample, this clone was seen once. The chain carries TRBV12-3 or TRBV12-4 and TRBJ1-2; unclear D gene. This CDR3 contains 13 residues. Trimming pared 3 bases from V and 3 bases from J, leaving 8 bases between. This chain's CDR3 is CASSLESDYGYTF. The CDR3 nucleotides are TGTGCCAGCAGTTTGGAGTCTGACTATGGCTACACCTTC.

The chain carries TRBV10-3 and TRBJ1-6; TRBD1 agrees at 12 bases. Per the germline V gene, CDR1 is ENHRY and CDR2 is SYGVKD. The CDR3 sequence is 18 residues long. V lost 2 bases, J lost 6 bases, and 8 bases stayed unmatched. CDR3 region: CAISETSGTGGRNSPLHF. The CDR3 bases are TGTGCCATCAGTGAGACATCCGGGACAGGGGGCCGTAATTCACCCCTCCACTTT.

V and J are TRBV6-1 and TRBJ2-7; D remains unclear. Trimming cost V 3 bases and J 3 bases, with 6 bases left between them. CDR1 and CDR2 (germline): MNHNS, SASEGT. The CDR3 loop spans 12 amino acids. The CDR3 here is CASSDSGYEQYF. In nucleotides, the CDR3 is TGTGCCAGCAGTGATTCGGGCTACGAGCAGTACTTC.

The chain links TRBV4-3 to TRBJ2-4; 8 bases line up with TRBD2. The CDR3 has 16 residues. V dropped 1 base and J dropped 6; count of bases not matched to a gene: 8. From germline, CDR1 is LGHNA and CDR2 YSLEER. The CDR3 spells CASSQVGGGNSNIQYF. CDR3 sequence (DNA): TGCGCCAGCAGCCAAGTTGGCGGGGGGAACTCAAACATTCAGTACTTC.

Only one count was recorded for this clone. The chain combines TRBV6-5 with TRBJ1-2, with TRBD1 identical over 8 bases. Germline values: CDR1 MNHEY, CDR2 SVGAGI. V shed 6 bases and J 2 bases; nucleotides not matched to a gene: 2. The CDR3 is 13 residues long. CDR3 protein: CASRGQGNYGYTF. The CDR3 region has the DNA TGTGCCAGCAGAGGACAGGGAAACTATGGCTACACCTTC.